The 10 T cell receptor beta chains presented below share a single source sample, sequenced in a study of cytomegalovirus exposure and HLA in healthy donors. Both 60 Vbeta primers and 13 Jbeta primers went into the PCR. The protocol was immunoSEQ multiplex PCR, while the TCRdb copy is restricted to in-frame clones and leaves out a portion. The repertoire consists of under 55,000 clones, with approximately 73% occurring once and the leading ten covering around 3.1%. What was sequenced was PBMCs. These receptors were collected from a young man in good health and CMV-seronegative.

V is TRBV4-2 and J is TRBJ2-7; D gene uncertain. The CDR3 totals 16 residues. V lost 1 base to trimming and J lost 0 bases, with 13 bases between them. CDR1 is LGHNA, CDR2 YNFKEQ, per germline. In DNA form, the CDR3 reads TGTGCCAGCAGCCAAGGTCGCCTAAAACGCTCCTACGAGCAGTACTTC. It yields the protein CASSQGRLKRSYEQYF.

The CDR3 DNA is TGTGCCAGCAGTTACTCGAGGTGGTCGGATACGCAGTATTTT. It yields the protein CASSYSRWSDTQYF. This chain connects TRBV6-5 to TRBJ2-3; D unresolved. This CDR3 is 14 amino acids long. Per germline, CDR1 MNHEY and CDR2 SVGAGI. Trimming cost V 0 bases and J 6 bases, with 10 bases left between them.

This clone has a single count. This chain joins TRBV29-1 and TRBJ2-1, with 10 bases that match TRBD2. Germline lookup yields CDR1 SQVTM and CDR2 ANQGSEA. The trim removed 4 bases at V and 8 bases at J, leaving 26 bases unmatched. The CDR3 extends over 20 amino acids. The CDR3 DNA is TGCAGCGTTGTAGAGCGTGCTAGCGGGAGTAATGGGGTCCTTTACCATGAGCAGTTCTTC. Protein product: CSVVERASGSNGVLYHEQFF.

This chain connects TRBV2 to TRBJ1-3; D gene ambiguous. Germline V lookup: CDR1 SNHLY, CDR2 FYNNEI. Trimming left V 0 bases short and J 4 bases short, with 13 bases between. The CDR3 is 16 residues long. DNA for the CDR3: TGTGCCAGCAGTGAAGCGAGGCTGGCTGCGGGAAACACCATATATTTT. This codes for CASSEARLAAGNTIYF. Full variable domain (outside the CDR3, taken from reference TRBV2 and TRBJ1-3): EPEVTQTPSHQVTQMGQEVILRCVPISNHLYFYWYRQILGQKVEFLVSFYNNEISEKSEIFDDQFSVERPDGSNFTLKIRSTKLEDSAMYFCASSEARLAAGNTIYFGEGSWLTVV.

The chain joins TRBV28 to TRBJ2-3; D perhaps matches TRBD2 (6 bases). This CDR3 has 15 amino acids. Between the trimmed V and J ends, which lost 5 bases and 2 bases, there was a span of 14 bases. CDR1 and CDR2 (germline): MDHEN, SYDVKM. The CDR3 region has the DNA TGTGCCAGCAGTGGGAATTGGGGGGACACAGATACGCAGTATTTT. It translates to CASSGNWGDTDTQYF.

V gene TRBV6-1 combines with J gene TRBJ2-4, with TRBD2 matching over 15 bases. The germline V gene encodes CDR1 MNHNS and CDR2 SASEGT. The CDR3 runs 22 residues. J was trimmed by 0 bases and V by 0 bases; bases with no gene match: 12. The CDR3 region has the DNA TGTGCCAGCAGTGAAGCCCCGCCCGGACTAGCGGGAGGGGGACAAGCCAAAAACATTCAGTACTTC. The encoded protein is CASSEAPPGLAGGGQAKNIQYF.

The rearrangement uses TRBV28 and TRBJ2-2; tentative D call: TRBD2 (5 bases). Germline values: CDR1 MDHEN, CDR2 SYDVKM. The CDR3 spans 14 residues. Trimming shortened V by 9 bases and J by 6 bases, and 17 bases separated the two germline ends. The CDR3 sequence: CASWTQGRSGELFF. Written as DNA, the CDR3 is TGTGCCAGTTGGACTCAAGGAAGGTCCGGGGAGCTGTTTTTT.

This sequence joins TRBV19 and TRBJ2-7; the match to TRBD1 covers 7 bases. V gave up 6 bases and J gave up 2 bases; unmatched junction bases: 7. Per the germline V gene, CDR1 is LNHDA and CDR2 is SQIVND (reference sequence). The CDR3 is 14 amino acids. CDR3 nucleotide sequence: TGTGCCAGTAGCCCCCGGACAGGCGCCTACGAGCAGTACTTC. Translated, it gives CASSPRTGAYEQYF.

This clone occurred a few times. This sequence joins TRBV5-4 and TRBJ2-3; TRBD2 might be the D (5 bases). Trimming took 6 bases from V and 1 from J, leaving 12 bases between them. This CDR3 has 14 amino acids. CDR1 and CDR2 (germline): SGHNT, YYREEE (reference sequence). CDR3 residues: CASNPGGRTDTQYF. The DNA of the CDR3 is TGTGCCAGCAACCCCGGAGGACGCACAGATACGCAGTATTTT.

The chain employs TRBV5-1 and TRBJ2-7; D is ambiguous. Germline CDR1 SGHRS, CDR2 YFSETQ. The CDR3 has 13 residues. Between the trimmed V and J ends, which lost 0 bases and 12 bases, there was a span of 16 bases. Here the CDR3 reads CASSLDSRIHLYF. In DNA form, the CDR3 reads TGCGCCAGCAGCTTGGACAGCAGAATTCATCTGTACTTC.